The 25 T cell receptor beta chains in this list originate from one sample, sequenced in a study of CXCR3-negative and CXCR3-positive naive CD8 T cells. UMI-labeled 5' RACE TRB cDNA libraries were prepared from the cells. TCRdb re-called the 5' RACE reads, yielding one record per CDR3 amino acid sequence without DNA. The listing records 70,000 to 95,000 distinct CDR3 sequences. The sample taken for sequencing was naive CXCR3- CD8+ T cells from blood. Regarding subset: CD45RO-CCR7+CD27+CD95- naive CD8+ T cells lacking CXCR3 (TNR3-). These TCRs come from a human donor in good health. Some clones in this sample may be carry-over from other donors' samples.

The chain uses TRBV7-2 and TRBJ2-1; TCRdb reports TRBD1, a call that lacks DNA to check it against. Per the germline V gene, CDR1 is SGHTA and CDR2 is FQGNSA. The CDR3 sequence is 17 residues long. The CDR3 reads CASSAQIGDTNVGEQFF.

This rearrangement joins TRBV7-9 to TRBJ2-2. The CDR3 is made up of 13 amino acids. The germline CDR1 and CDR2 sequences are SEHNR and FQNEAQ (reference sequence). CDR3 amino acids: CASRPGNTGELFF.

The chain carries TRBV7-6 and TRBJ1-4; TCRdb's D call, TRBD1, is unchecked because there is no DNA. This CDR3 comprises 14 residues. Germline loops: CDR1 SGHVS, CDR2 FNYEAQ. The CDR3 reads CASKEYRGGEKLFF.

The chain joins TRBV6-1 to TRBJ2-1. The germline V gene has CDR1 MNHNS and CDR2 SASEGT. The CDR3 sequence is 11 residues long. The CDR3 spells CASIGMNEQFF.

CDR3 amino acids: CASSLYREAETQYF. The V and J genes are TRBV28 and TRBJ2-5; there is no DNA to check the TCRdb D call of TRBD1. The germline CDR1 and CDR2 sequences are MDHEN and SYDVKM. This CDR3 contains 14 residues.

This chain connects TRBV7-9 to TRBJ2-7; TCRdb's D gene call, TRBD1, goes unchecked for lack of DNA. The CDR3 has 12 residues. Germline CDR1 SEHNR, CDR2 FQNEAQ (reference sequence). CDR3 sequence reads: CASSQGQYEQYF.

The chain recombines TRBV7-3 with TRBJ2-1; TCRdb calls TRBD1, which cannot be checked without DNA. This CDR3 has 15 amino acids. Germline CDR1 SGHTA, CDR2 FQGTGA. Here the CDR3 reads CASSKSPGAYNEQFF.

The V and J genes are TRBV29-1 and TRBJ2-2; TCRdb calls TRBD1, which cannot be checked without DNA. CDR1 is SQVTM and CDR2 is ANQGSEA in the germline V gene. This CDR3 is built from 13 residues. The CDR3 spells CSVEAGRTGELFF.

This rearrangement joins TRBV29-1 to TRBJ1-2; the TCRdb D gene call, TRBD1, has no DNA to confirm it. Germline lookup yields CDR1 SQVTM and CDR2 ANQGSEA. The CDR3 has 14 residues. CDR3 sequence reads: CSVEETTGFYGYTF.

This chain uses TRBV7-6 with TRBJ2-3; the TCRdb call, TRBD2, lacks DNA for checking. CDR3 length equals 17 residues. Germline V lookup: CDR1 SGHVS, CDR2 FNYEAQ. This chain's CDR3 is CASSLYPTRGRTDTQYF.

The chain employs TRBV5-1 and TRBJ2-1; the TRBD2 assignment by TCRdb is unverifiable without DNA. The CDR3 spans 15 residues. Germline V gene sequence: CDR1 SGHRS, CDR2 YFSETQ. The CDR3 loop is CASSLGPSGRPEQFF.

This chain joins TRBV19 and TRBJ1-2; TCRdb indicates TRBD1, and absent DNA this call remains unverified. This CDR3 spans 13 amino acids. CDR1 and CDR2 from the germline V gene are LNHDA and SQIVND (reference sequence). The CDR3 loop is CASQPGLGYGYTF.

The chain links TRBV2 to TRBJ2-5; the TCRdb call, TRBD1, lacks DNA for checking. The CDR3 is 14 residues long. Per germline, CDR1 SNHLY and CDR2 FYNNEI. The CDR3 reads CASSVGQGVETQYF.

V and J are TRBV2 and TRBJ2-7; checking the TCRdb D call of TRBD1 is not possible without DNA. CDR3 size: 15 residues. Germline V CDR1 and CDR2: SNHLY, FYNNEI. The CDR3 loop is CASTPSGGGAYEQYF. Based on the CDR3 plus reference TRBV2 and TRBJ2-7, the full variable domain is EPEVTQTPSHQVTQMGQEVILRCVPISNHLYFYWYRQILGQKVEFLVSFYNNEISEKSEIFDDQFSVERPDGSNFTLKIRSTKLEDSAMYFCASTPSGGGAYEQYFGPGTRLTVT.

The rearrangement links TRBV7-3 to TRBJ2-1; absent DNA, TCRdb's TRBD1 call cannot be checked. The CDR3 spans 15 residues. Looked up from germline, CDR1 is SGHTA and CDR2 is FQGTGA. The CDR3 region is CASSPGQGALDEQFF.

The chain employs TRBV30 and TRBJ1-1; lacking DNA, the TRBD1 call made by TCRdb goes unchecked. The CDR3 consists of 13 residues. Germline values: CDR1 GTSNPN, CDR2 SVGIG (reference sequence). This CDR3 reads CAWSVHGASEAFF.

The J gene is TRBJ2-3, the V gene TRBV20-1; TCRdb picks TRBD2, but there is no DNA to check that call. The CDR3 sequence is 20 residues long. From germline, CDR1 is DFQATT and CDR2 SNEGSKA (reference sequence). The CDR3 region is CSATSPGPTSGGVALVTQYF.

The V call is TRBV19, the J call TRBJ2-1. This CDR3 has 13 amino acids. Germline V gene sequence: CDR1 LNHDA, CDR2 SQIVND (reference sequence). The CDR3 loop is CASSNVLHNEQFF. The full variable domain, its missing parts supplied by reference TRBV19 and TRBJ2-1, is DGGITQSPKYLFRKEGQNVTLSCEQNLNHDAMYWYRQDPGQGLRLIYYSQIVNDFQKGDIAEGYSVSREKKESFPLTVTSAQKNPTAFYLCASSNVLHNEQFFGPGTRLTVL.

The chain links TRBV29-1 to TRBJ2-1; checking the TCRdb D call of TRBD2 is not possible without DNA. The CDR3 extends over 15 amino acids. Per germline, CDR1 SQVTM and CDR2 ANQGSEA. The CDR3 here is CSVEELMEGTGEQFF.

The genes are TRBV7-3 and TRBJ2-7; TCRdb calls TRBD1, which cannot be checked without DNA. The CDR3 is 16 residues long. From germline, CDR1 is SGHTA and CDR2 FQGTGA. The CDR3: CASSSGLGVLAGEQYF.

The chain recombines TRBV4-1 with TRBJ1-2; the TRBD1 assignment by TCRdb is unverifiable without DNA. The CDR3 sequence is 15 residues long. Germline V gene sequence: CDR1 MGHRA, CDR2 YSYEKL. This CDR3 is CASSSSEQGDYGYTF.

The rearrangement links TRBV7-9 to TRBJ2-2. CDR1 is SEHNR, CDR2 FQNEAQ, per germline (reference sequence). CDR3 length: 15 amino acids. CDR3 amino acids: CASSLPITNTGELFF.

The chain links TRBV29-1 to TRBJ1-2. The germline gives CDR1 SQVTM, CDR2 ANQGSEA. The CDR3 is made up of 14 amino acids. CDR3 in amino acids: CSVEIALAVDGYTF.

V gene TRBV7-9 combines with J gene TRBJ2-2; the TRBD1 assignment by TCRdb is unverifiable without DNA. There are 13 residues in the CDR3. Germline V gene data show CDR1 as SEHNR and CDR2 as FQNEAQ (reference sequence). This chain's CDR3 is CASRTGYTGELFF.

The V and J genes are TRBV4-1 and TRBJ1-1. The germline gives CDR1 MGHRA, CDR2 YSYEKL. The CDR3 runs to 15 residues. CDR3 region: CASSQSTVVNTEAFF.